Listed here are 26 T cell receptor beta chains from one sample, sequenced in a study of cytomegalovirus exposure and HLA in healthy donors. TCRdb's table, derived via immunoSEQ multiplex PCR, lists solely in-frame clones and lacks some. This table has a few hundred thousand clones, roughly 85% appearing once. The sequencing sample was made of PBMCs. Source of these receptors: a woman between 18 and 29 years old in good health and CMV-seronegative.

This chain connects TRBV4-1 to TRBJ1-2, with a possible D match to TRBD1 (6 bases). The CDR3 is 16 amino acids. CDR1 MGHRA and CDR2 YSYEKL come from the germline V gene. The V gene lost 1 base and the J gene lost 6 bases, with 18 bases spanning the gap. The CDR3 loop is CASSQVGAWGPDGYTF. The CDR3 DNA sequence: TGCGCCAGCAGCCAAGTTGGGGCGTGGGGGCCTGATGGCTACACCTTC.

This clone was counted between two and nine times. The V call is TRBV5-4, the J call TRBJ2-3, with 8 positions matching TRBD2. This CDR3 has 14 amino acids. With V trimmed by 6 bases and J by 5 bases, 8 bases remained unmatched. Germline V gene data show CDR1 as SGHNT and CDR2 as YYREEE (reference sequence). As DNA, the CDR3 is TGTGCCAGCACCACGGGGGGGCCTGGAGATACGCAGTATTTT. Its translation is CASTTGGPGDTQYF. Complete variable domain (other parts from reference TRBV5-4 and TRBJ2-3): ETGVTQSPTHLIKTRGQQVTLRCSSQSGHNTVSWYQQALGQGPQFIFQYYREEENGRGNFPPRFSGLQFPNYSSELNVNALELDDSALYLCASTTGGPGDTQYFGPGTRLTVL.

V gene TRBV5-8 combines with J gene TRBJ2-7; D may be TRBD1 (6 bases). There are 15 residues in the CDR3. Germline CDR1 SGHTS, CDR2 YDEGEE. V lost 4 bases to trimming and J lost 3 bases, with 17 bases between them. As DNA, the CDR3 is TGTGCCAGCAGCCTAATTCCGGACAGCATCTACGAGCAGTACTTC. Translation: CASSLIPDSIYEQYF. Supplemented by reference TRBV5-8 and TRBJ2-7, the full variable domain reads EAGVTQSPTHLIKTRGQQATLRCSPISGHTSVYWYQQALGLGLQFLLWYDEGEERNRGNFPPRFSGRQFPNYSSELNVNALELEDSALYLCASSLIPDSIYEQYFGPGTRLTVT.

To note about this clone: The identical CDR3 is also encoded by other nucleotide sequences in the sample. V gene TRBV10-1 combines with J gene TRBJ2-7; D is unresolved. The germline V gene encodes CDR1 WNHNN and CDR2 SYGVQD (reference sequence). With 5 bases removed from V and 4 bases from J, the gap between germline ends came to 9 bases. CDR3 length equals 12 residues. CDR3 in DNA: TGCGCCAGCAGTCCCGGGTCGTACGAGCAGTACTTC. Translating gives CASSPGSYEQYF.

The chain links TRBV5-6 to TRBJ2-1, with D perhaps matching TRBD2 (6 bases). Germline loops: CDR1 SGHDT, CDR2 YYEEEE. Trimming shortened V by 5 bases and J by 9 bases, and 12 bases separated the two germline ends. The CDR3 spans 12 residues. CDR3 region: CASSRDFGEQFF. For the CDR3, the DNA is TGTGCCAGCAGTCGGGACTTCGGTGAGCAGTTCTTC. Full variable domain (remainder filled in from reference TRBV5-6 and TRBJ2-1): DAGVTQSPTHLIKTRGQQVTLRCSPKSGHDTVSWYQQALGQGPQFIFQYYEEEERQRGNFPDRFSGHQFPNYSSELNVNALLLGDSALYLCASSRDFGEQFFGPGTRLTVL.

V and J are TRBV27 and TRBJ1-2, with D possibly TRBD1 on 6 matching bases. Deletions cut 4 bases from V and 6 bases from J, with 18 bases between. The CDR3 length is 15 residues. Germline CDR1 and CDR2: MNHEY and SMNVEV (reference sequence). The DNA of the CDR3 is TGTGCCAGCAGTTCACTCGGACAGTCGCCCCATGGCTACACCTTC. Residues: CASSSLGQSPHGYTF.

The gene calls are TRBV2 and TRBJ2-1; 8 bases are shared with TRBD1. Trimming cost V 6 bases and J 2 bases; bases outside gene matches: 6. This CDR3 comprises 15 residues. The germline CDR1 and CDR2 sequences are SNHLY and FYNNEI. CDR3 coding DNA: TGTGCCAGCAGGAGGGGGACAGGCGCCTACAATGAGCAGTTCTTC. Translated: CASRRGTGAYNEQFF.

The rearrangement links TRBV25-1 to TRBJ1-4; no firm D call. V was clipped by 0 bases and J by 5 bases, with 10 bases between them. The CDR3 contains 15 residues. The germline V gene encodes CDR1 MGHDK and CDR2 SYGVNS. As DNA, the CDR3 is TGTGCCAGCAGTGAATACACGGTTGCGAATGAAAAACTGTTTTTT. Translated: CASSEYTVANEKLFF.

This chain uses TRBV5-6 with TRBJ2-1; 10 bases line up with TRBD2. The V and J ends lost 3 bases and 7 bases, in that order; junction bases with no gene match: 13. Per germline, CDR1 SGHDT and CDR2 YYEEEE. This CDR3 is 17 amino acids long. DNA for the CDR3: TGTGCCAGCAGCTCCCCTCAGCGGGAGGGCCGGGGTAATGAGCAGTTCTTC. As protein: CASSSPQREGRGNEQFF.

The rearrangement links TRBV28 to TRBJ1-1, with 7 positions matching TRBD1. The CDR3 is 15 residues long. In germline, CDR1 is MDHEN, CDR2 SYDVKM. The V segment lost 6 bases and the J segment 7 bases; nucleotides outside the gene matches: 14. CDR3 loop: CASRGKGAAPVEAFF. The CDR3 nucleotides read TGTGCCAGCAGGGGCAAGGGGGCGGCCCCAGTTGAAGCTTTCTTT.

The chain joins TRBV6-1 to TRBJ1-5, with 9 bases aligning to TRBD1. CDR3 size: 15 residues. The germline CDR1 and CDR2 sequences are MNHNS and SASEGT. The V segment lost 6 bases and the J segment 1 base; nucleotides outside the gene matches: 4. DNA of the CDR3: TGTGCCAGCAGGGACAGGGGAGGGAGCAATCAGCCCCAGCATTTT. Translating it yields CASRDRGGSNQPQHF.

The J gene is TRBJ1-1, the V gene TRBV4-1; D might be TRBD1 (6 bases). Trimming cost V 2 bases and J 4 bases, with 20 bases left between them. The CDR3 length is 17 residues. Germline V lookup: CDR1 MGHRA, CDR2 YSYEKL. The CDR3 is CASSQSAQGLMSTEAFF. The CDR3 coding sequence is TGCGCCAGCAGCCAATCGGCACAGGGATTGATGAGCACTGAAGCTTTCTTT.

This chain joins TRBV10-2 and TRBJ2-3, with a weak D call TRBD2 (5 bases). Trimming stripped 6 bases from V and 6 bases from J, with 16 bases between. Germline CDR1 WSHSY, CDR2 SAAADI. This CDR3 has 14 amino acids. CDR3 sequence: CASRETSHTDTQYF. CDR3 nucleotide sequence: TGCGCCAGCAGGGAAACTAGTCACACGGATACGCAGTATTTT.

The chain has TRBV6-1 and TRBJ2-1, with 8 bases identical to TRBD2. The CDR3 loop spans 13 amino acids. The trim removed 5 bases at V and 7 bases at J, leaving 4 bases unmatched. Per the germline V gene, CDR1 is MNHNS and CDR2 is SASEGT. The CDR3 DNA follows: TGTGCCAGCAGTATAATAGCGGGGAATGAGCAGTTCTTC. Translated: CASSIIAGNEQFF.

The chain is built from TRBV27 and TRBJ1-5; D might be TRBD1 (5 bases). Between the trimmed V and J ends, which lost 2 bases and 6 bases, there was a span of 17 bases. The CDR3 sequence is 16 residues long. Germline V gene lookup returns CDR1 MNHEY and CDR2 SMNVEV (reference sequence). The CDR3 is CASSLRLSGSGQPQHF. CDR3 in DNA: TGTGCCAGCAGTTTACGGCTCTCAGGGTCGGGTCAGCCCCAGCATTTT.

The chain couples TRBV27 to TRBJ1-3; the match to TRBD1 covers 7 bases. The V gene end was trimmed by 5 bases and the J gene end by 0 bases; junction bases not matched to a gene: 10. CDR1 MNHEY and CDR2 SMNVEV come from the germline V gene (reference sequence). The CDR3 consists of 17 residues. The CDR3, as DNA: TGTGCCAGCAGTCCGGGGACAGTTCGAGGCTCTGGAAACACCATATATTTT. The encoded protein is CASSPGTVRGSGNTIYF.

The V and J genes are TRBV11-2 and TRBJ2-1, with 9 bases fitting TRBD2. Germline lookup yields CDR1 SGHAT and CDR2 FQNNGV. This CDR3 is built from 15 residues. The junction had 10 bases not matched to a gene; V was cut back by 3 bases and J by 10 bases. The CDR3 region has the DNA TGTGCCAGCAGCTTCCGCGGGAGGGCGGTTGACGAGCAGTTCTTC. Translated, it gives CASSFRGRAVDEQFF.

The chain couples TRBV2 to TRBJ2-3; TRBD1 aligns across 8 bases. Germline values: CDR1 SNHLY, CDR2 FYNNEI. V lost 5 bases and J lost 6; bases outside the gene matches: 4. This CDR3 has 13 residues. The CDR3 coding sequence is TGTGCCAGCAGTCGGACAGGGCCCGATACGCAGTATTTT. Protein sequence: CASSRTGPDTQYF.

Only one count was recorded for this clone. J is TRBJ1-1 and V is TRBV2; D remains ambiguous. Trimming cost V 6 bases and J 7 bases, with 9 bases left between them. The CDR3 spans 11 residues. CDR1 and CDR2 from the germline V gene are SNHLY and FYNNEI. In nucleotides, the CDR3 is TGTGCCAGCAGCCCCGGACTTGAAGCTTTCTTT. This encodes CASSPGLEAFF.

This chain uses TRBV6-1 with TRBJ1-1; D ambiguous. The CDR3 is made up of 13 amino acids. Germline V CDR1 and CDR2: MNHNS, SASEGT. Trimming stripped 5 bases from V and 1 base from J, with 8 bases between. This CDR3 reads CASSREPNTEAFF. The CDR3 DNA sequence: TGTGCCAGCAGTCGAGAACCGAACACTGAAGCTTTCTTT.

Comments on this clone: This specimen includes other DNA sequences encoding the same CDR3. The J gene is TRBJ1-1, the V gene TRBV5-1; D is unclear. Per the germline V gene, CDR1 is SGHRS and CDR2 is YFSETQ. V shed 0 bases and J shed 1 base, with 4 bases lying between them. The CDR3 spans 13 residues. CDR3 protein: CASSLAGNTEAFF. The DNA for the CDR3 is TGCGCCAGCAGCTTGGCCGGGAACACTGAAGCTTTCTTT.

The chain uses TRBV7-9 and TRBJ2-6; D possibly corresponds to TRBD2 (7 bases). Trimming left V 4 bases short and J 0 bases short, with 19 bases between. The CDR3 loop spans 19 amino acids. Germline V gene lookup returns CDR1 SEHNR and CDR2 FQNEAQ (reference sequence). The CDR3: CASSSLWGAGDSGANVLTF. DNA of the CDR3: TGTGCCAGCAGCTCCCTTTGGGGGGCGGGGGACTCTGGGGCCAACGTCCTGACTTTC.

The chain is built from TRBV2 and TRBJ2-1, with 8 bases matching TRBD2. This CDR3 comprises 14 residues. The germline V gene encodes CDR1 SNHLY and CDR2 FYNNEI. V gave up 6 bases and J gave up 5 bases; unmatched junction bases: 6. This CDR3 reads CASSVAGSNNEQFF. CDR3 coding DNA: TGTGCCAGCAGCGTAGCGGGGTCGAACAATGAGCAGTTCTTC.

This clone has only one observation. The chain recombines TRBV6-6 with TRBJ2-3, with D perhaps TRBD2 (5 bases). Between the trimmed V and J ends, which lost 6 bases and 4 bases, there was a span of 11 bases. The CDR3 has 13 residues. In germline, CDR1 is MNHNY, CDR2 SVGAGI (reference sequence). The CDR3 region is CASRPSSPDTQYF. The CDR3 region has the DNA TGTGCCAGCAGGCCGTCTAGCCCAGATACGCAGTATTTT.

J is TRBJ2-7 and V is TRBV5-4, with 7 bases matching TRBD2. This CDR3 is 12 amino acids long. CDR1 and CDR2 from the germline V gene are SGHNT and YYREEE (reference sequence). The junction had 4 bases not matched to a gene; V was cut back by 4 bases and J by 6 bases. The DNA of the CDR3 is TGTGCCAGCAGCCCGGGACTATCCGAGCAGTACTTC. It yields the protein CASSPGLSEQYF.

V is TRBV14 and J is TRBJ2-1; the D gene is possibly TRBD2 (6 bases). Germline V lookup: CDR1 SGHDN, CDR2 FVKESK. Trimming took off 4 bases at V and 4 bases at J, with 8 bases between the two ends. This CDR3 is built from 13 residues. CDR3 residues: CASSRGDYNEQFF. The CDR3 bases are TGTGCCAGCAGCCGCGGGGATTACAATGAGCAGTTCTTC.